The 16 T cell receptor beta chains below all came from one sample that was sequenced in a study of blood T cell repertoires in COVID-19. Using immunoSEQ multiplex PCR, the repertoire was profiled, and TCRdb retains in-frame clones only, with some absent. The sample lists about 310,000 clones, more than 70% occurring once. The sequencing input was peripheral blood. These receptors were taken from a woman between 45 and 60 years old who had recovered from COVID-19.

The V and J genes are TRBV5-1 and TRBJ2-5; TRBD2 aligns across 9 bases. V was pared by 6 bases and J by 5 bases, with 14 bases of the junction left unmatched. The CDR3 consists of 16 residues. Germline values: CDR1 SGHRS, CDR2 YFSETQ. The CDR3 loop reads CASNQAVGGRAETQYF. As DNA, the CDR3 is TGCGCCAGCAACCAGGCAGTGGGCGGGAGGGCGGAGACCCAGTACTTC.

J is TRBJ2-1 and V is TRBV7-9; TRBD2 agrees at 9 bases. The CDR3 totals 15 residues. Per the germline V gene, CDR1 is SEHNR and CDR2 is FQNEAQ (reference sequence). Germline trimming cut 5 bases from V and 3 bases from J; bases unmatched to any gene: 5. This chain's CDR3 is CASSIGTSRYNEQFF. The CDR3 nucleotides are TGTGCCAGCAGCATCGGGACTAGCCGCTACAATGAGCAGTTCTTC.

The chain carries TRBV15 and TRBJ2-4, with TRBD2 matching 15 bases. The CDR3 runs 19 residues. CDR1 and CDR2 (germline): LNHNV, YYDKDF (reference sequence). V lost 1 base, J lost 0 bases, and 4 bases stayed unmatched. CDR3: CATSRGTSGRGIAKNIQYF. Here the CDR3 DNA reads TGTGCCACCAGCAGAGGGACTAGCGGGAGGGGTATAGCCAAAAACATTCAGTACTTC.

This sequence joins TRBV2 and TRBJ2-7, with D perhaps TRBD2 (6 bases). CDR1 and CDR2 (germline): SNHLY, FYNNEI. The V end was cut by 6 bases, the J end by 2 bases, with 14 bases between. The CDR3 has 14 amino acids. The CDR3 DNA follows: TGTGCCAGCAGCCGGCGGGACGGACCCTACGAGCAGTACTTC. Its protein is CASSRRDGPYEQYF.

The chain links TRBV9 to TRBJ1-4; D ambiguous. Germline CDR1 and CDR2: SGDLS and YYNGEE. V was shortened by 5 bases and J by 5 bases, with 13 bases between the two germline ends. This CDR3 has 14 residues. In nucleotides, the CDR3 is TGTGCCAGCAGTCCCCTATCGGGGAATGAAAAACTGTTTTTT. Translated, it gives CASSPLSGNEKLFF. The full variable domain, its missing parts supplied by reference TRBV9 and TRBJ1-4, is DSGVTQTPKHLITATGQRVTLRCSPRSGDLSVYWYQQSLDQGLQFLIQYYNGEERAKGNILERFSAQQFPDLHSELNLSSLELGDSALYFCASSPLSGNEKLFFGSGTQLSVL.

This clone has just one count. The chain uses TRBV30 and TRBJ1-2; a weak D match, TRBD1 (6 bases). The CDR3 has 13 residues. In germline, CDR1 is GTSNPN, CDR2 SVGIG (reference sequence). Trimming shortened V by 5 bases and J by 8 bases, and 18 bases separated the two germline ends. The CDR3 here is CAWWLTGEAGYTF. The CDR3 region has the DNA TGTGCCTGGTGGTTGACAGGAGAAGCGGGCTACACCTTC.

There are a few counts of this clone. This sequence joins TRBV19 and TRBJ2-6; TRBD2 agrees at 8 bases. The junction had 9 bases not matched to a gene; V was cut back by 4 bases and J by 4 bases. CDR1 and CDR2 from the germline V gene are LNHDA and SQIVND (reference sequence). CDR3 length: 17 residues. DNA of the CDR3: TGTGCCAGTAGTAGAATGACCGGGGGGGCAGGGGCCAACGTCCTGACTTTC. Translating gives CASSRMTGGAGANVLTF.

This chain joins TRBV7-2 and TRBJ2-1; the D gene is possibly TRBD2 (6 bases). Germline-derived CDR1 and CDR2 are SGHTA and FQGNSA. This CDR3 has 16 amino acids. Between the trimmed V and J ends, which lost 6 bases and 3 bases, there was a span of 18 bases. The chain's CDR3 is CASRPPAGSNYNEQFF. CDR3 in DNA: TGTGCCAGCAGACCTCCAGCGGGTTCTAACTACAATGAGCAGTTCTTC.

This sequence joins TRBV3-1 (or the pseudogene TRBV3-2) and TRBJ2-3, with D tentatively TRBD1 (6 bases). The germline V gene encodes CDR1 LGHDT and CDR2 YNNKEL (reference sequence). Trimming pared 4 bases from V and 0 bases from J, leaving 8 bases between. This CDR3 comprises 14 residues. This CDR3 is CASSRTVSTDTQYF. DNA of the CDR3: TGTGCCAGCAGCCGGACAGTAAGCACAGATACGCAGTATTTT.

The chain combines TRBV5-6 with TRBJ2-7; 7 bases agree with TRBD1. Germline CDR1 and CDR2: SGHDT and YYEEEE. This CDR3 is 14 amino acids long. With 2 bases clipped from V and 2 bases from J, the junction kept 4 bases outside the gene matches. CDR3 sequence: CASSLGDRAYEQYF. As DNA, the CDR3 is TGTGCCAGCAGCTTAGGGGACAGAGCCTACGAGCAGTACTTC.

The rearrangement uses TRBV11-2 and TRBJ2-5; D might be TRBD2 (7 bases). Germline CDR1 is SGHAT and CDR2 is FQNNGV. Trimming left V 7 bases short and J 5 bases short, with 17 bases between. CDR3 length: 14 residues. The CDR3 DNA sequence: TGTGCCAGCACCCTATCCGGGGGGCGGGAGACCCAGTACTTC. Protein product: CASTLSGGRETQYF.

The chain uses TRBV5-1 and TRBJ2-3; the match to TRBD1 covers 11 bases. The germline V gene has CDR1 SGHRS and CDR2 YFSETQ. V shed 4 bases and J 2 bases; nucleotides not matched to a gene: 15. The CDR3 loop spans 19 amino acids. CDR3 in DNA: TGCGCCAGCAGCCTCCGCGAGGACAGGGGGCGCCGGTACACAGATACGCAGTATTTT. Protein sequence: CASSLREDRGRRYTDTQYF. Filled out from reference TRBV5-1 and TRBJ2-3, the complete variable domain reads KAGVTQTPRYLIKTRGQQVTLSCSPISGHRSVSWYQQTPGQGLQFLFEYFSETQRNKGNFPGRFSGRQFSNSRSEMNVSTLELGDSALYLCASSLREDRGRRYTDTQYFGPGTRLTVL.

V and J are TRBV10-1 and TRBJ1-4; D not certain. The CDR3 covers 11 residues. The V end was cut by 10 bases, the J end by 8 bases, with 11 bases between. Germline CDR1 reads WNHNN; CDR2 reads SYGVQD (reference sequence). In DNA, the CDR3 is TGCGCCACCCCGGGAAGGGAAAAACTGTTTTTT. Its protein product is CATPGREKLFF.

The chain employs TRBV15 and TRBJ2-1; possible D gene TRBD2, 5 bases. Trimming shortened V by 1 base and J by 7 bases, and 8 bases separated the two germline ends. This CDR3 is built from 13 residues. Germline CDR1 reads LNHNV; CDR2 reads YYDKDF (reference sequence). CDR3 coding DNA: TGTGCCACCAGCAGAGTTCGCGGGAATGAGCAGTTCTTC. It translates to CATSRVRGNEQFF.

This rearrangement joins TRBV19 to TRBJ2-4; 11 bases are shared with TRBD2. Germline CDR1 LNHDA, CDR2 SQIVND (reference sequence). CDR3 length: 13 residues. V shed 8 bases, J shed 4 bases, and the junction held 1 base outside the gene matches. This CDR3 reads CASGTSGKNIQYF. CDR3 nucleotides: TGTGCCAGTGGGACTAGCGGTAAAAACATTCAGTACTTC.

The chain couples TRBV10-3 to TRBJ2-5; TRBD2 agrees at 7 bases. This CDR3 comprises 16 residues. Per the germline V gene, CDR1 is ENHRY and CDR2 is SYGVKD. With 2 bases clipped from V and 5 bases from J, the junction kept 11 bases outside the gene matches. Here the CDR3 reads CAISEPAGSPKETQYF. In DNA, the CDR3 is TGTGCCATCAGTGAGCCAGCGGGAAGCCCCAAGGAGACCCAGTACTTC.